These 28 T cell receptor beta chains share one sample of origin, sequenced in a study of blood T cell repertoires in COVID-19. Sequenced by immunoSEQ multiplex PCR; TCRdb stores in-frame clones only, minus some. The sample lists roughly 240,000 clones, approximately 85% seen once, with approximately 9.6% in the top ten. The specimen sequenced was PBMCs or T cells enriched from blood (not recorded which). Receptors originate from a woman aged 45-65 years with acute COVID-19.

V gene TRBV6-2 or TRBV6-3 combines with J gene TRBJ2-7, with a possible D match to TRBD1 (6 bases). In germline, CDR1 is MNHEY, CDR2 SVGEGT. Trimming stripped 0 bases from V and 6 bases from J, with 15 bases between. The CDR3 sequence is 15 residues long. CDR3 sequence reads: CASSYSRAGEIEQYF. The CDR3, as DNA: TGTGCCAGCAGTTACTCGAGGGCAGGGGAGATCGAGCAGTACTTC.

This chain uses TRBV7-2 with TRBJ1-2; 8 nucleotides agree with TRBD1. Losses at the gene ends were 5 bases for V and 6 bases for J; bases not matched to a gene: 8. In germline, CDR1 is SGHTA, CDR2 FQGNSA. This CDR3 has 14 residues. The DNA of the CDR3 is TGTGCCAGCAGCCCTTCAGGGGGCGCGGATGGCTACACCTTC. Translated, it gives CASSPSGGADGYTF.

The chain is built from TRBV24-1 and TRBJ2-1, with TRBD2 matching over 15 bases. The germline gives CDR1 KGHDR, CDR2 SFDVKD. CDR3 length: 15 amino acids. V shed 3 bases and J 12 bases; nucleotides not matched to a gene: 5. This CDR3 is CATSDGTSGGQSQFF. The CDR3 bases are TGTGCCACCAGTGATGGGACTAGCGGGGGGCAATCGCAGTTCTTC.

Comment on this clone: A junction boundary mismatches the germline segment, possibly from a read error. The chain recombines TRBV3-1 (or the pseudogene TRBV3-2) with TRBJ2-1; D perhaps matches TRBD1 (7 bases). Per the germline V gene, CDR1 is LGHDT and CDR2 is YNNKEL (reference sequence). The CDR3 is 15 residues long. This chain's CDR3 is CASRHLGGGVNEQFF. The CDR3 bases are TGTGCCAGCCGCCATCTCGGAGGGGGCGTGAATGAGCAGTTCTTC.

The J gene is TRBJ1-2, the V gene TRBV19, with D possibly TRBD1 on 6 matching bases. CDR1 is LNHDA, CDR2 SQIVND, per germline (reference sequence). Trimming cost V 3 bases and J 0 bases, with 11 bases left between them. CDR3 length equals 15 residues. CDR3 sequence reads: CASSIQDSANYGYTF. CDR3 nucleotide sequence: TGTGCCAGTAGTATCCAGGACAGCGCTAACTATGGCTACACCTTC.

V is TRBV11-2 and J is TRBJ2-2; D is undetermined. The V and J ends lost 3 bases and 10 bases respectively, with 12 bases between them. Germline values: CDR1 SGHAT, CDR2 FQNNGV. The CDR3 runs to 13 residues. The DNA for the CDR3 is TGTGCCAGCAGCTTTGATTCTGGAGTGGAGCTGTTTTTT. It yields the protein CASSFDSGVELFF. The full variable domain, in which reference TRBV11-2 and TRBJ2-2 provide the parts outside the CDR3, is EAGVAQSPRYKIIEKRQSVAFWCNPISGHATLYWYQQILGQGPKLLIQFQNNGVVDDSQLPKDRFSAERLKGVDSTLKIQPAKLEDSAVYLCASSFDSGVELFFGEGSRLTVL.

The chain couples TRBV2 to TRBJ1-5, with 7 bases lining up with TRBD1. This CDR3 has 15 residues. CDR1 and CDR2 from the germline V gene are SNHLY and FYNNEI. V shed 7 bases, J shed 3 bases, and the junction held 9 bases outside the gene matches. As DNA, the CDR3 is TGTGCCAGCAAAGGGGGCCCGCACCCCAATCAGCCCCAGCATTTT. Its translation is CASKGGPHPNQPQHF.

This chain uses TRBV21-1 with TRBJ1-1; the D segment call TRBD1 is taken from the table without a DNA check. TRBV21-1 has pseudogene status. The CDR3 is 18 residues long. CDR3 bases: TGTGCCAGCAGCCGTTCAGGTGGGACAGGGGGGAGGAACACTGAAGCTTTCTTT. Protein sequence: CASSRSGGTGGRNTEAFF.

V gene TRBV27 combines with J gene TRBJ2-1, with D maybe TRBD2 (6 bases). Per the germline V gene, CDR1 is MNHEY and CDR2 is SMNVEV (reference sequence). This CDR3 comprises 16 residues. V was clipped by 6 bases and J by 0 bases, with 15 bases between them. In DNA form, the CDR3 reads TGTGCCAGCAGGGACGATGGACTAAACTCCTACAATGAGCAGTTCTTC. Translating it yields CASRDDGLNSYNEQFF.

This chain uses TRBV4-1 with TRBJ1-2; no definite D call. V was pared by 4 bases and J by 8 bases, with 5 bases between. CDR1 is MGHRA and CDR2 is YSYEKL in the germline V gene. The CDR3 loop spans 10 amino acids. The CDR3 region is CASSPLGYTF. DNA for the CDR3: TGCGCCAGCAGCCCTCTAGGCTACACCTTC.

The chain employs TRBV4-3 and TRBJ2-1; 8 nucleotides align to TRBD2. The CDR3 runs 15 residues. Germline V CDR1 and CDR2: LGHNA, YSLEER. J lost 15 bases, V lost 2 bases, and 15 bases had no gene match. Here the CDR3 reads CASSQQVGLDGIAFF. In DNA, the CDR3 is TGCGCCAGCAGCCAACAGGTGGGACTAGACGGGATTGCGTTCTTC.

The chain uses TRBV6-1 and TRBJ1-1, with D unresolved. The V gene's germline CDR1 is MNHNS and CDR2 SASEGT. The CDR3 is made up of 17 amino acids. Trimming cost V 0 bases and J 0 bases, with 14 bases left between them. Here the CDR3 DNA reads TGTGCCAGCAGTGAAGCAAGCCGATGGGCGTTGAACACTGAAGCTTTCTTT. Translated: CASSEASRWALNTEAFF.

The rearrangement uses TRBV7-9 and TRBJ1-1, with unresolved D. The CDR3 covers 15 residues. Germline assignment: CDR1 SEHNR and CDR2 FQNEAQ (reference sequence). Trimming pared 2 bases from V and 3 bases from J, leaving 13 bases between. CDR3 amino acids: CASSLPTIGDTEAFF. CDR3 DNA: TGTGCCAGCAGCTTACCGACAATCGGGGACACTGAAGCTTTCTTT.

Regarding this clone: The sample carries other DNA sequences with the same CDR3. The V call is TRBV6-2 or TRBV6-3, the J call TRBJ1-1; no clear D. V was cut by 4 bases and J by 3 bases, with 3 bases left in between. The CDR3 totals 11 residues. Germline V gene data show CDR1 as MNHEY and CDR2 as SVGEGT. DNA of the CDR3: TGTGCCAGCAGTTCTTACACTGAAGCTTTCTTT. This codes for CASSSYTEAFF.

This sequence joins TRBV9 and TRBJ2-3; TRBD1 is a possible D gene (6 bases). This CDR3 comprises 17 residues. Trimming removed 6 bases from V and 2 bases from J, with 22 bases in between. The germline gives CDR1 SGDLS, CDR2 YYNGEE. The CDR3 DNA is TGTGCCAGCACACCGGCAGGGGATGAGGCGAACACAGATACGCAGTATTTT. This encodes CASTPAGDEANTDTQYF.

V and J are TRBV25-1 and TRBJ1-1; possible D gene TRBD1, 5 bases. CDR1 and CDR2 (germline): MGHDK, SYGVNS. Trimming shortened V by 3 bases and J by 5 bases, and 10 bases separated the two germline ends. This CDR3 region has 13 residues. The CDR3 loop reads CASSDRAETEAFF. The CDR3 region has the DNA TGTGCCAGCAGTGACAGGGCCGAGACTGAAGCTTTCTTT.

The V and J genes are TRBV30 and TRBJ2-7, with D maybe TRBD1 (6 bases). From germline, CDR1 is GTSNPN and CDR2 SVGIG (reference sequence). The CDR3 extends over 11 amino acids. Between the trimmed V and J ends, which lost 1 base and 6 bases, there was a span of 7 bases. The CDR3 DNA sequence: TGTGCCTGGAGTGGGACAGCCGAGCAGTACTTC. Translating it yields CAWSGTAEQYF.

The CDR3, as DNA: TGTGCTAGTGGTCTTTCTAGCGGGGGGGCTCTAACCTACAATGAGCAGTTCTTC. Translated: CASGLSSGGALTYNEQFF. The J gene is TRBJ2-1, the V gene TRBV12-5, with 12 bases aligning to TRBD2. The junction had 10 bases not matched to a gene; V was cut back by 5 bases and J by 2 bases. Looked up from germline, CDR1 is LGHNT and CDR2 is FRNRAP. This CDR3 contains 18 residues.

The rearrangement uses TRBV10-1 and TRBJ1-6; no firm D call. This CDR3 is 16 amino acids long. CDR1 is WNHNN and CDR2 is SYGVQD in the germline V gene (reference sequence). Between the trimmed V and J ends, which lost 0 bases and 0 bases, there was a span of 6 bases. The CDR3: CASSESKSSYNSPLHF. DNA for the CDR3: TGCGCCAGCAGTGAGTCGAAGAGCTCCTATAATTCACCCCTCCACTTT.

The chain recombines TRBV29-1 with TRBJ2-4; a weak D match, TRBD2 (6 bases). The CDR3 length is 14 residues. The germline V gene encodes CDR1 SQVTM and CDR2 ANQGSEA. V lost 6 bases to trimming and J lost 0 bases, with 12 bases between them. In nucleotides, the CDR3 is TGCAGCGTCCGGGAGACATTAGCCAAAAACATTCAGTACTTC. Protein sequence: CSVRETLAKNIQYF. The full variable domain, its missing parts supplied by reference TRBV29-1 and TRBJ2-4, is SAVISQKPSRDICQRGTSLTIQCQVDSQVTMMFWYRQQPGQSLTLIATANQGSEATYESGFVIDKFPISRPNLTFSTLTVSNMSPEDSSIYLCSVRETLAKNIQYFGAGTRLSVL.

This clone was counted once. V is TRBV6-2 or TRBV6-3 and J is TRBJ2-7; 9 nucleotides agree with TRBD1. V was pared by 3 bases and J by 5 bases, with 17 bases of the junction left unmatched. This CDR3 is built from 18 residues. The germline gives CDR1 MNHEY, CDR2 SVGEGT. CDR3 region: CASSYPIQTGGLSDEQYF. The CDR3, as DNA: TGTGCCAGCAGTTATCCAATCCAAACAGGGGGCTTAAGTGACGAGCAGTACTTC.

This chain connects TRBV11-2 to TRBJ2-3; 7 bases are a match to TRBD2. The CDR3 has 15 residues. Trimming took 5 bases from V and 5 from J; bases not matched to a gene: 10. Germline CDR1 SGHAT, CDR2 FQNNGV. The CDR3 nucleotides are TGTGCCAGCAGCGCTGGGAGGGTCGCTGGAGATACGCAGTATTTT. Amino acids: CASSAGRVAGDTQYF. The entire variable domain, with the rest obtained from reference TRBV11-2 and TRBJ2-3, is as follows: EAGVAQSPRYKIIEKRQSVAFWCNPISGHATLYWYQQILGQGPKLLIQFQNNGVVDDSQLPKDRFSAERLKGVDSTLKIQPAKLEDSAVYLCASSAGRVAGDTQYFGPGTRLTVL.

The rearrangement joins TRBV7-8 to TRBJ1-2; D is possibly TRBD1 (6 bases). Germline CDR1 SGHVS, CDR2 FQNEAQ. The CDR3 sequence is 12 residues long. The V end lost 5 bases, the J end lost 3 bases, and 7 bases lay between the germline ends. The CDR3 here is CASSPGDYGYTF. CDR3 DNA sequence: TGTGCCAGCAGCCCAGGGGACTATGGCTACACCTTC.

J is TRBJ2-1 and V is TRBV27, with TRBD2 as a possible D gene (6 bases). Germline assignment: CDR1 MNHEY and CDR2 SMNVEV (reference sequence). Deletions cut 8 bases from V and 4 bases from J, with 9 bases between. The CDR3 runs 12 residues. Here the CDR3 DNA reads TGTGCCAGCTGGGGGGTTTACAATGAGCAGTTCTTC. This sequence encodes CASWGVYNEQFF.

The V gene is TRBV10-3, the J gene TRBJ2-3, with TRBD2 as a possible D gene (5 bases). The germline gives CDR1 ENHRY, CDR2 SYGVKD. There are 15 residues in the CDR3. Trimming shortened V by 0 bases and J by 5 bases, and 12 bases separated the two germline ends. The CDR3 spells CAISESRGLQDTQYF. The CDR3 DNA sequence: TGTGCCATCAGTGAGTCGCGAGGGTTGCAAGATACGCAGTATTTT.

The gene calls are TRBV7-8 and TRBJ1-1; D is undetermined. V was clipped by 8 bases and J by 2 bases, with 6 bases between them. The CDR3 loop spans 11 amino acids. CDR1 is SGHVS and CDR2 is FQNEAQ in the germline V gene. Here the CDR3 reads CASRRNTEAFF. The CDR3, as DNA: TGTGCCAGCCGGAGAAACACTGAAGCTTTCTTT. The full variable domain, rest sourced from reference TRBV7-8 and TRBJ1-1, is GAGVSQSPRYKVAKRGQDVALRCDPISGHVSLFWYQQALGQGPEFLTYFQNEAQLDKSGLPSDRFFAERPEGSVSTLKIQRTQQEDSAVYLCASRRNTEAFFGQGTRLTVV.

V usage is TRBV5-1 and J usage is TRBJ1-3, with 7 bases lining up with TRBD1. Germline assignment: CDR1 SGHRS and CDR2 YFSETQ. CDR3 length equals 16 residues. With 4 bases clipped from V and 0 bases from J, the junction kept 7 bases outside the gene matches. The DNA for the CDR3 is TGCGCCAGCAGCCCTACAGGGGTTAACTCTGGAAACACCATATATTTT. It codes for CASSPTGVNSGNTIYF.

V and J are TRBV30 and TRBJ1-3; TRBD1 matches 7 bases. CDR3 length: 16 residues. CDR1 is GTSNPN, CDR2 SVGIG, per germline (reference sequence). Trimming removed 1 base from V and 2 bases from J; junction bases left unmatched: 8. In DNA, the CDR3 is TGTGCCTGGAGTGCGAGACAGGGTCGAGCTGGAAACACCATATATTTT. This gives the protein CAWSARQGRAGNTIYF.